This T cell receptor beta chain came from a study of blood T cell repertoires in COVID-19. Turning to the study itself: Acute and convalescent COVID-19 specimens originated in the United States, Italy and Spain. The cDNA or gDNA used as material had been derived from T cells, B-cell-depleted T cells, or PBMCs.

V lost 5 bases and J 2 bases, leaving 15 bases between the germline ends. CDR1 is SEHNR and CDR2 is FQNEAQ in the germline V gene (reference sequence). The CDR3 covers 15 residues. Per the study methods: How many nucleated cells were present was estimated from reference gene primer amplification. Profiled with immunoSEQ multiplex PCR; TCRdb holds only in-frame clones, not every one. Clone size and the V and J calls come from that table; the DNA yielded D and trimming. The table has more than 95,000 clones, 65% to 80% seen once; the top ten hold about 2.5%. J is TRBJ2-5 and V is TRBV7-9, with no clear D. The receptor was derived from a man aged 50-59 years with acute or convalescent COVID-19. Sequencing was done on a sample of peripheral blood. This CDR3 reads CASSKTKLGQETQYF. CDR3 nucleotides: TGTGCCAGCAGCAAGACCAAACTCGGGCAAGAGACCCAGTACTTC.